These 19 T cell receptor beta chains originate from one sample sequenced in a study of vaccination and CD4 T cells after COVID-19. Researchers used the Oncomine TCR Beta short-read assay to sequence DNA from cultured CD4+ T cells. TCRdb reprocessed the PCR reads with MiXCR, giving one entry per CDR3 protein. The table shows more than 9,000 distinct CDR3 sequences, with 35% to 45% occurring only once. Their cognate antigens are unknown. The treatment denotes: roughly 11-day PBMC culture with coronavirus spike peptide pools or control peptides (ViraFEST assay). The sequencing sample was made of cultured CD4+ T cells from blood. These receptors came from a human donor with COVID-19.

This clonotype was detected only a few times. CDR3 residues: CAWREDVSTIYF. The CDR3 region has the DNA TGTGCCTGGAGGGAGGACGTGAGCACCATATATTTT. The gene calls are TRBV30 and TRBJ1-3, with D hard to call. Per germline, CDR1 GTSNPN and CDR2 SVGIG (reference sequence). The germline V and J ends were trimmed by 3 bases and 9 bases, with 12 bases remaining between them. CDR3 length: 12 amino acids. Based on the CDR3 plus reference TRBV30 and TRBJ1-3, the full variable domain is SQTIHQWPATLVQPVGSPLSLECTVEGTSNPNLYWYRQAAGRGLQLLFYSVGIGQISSEVPQNLSASRPQDRQFILSSKKLLLSDSGFYLCAWREDVSTIYFGEGSWLTVV.

This clonotype has more than one count but fewer than ten. The V and J genes are TRBV6-8 and TRBJ2-5; perhaps D is TRBD1 or TRBD2 (7 bases each). This CDR3 is 14 amino acids long. Deletions cut 6 bases from V and 7 bases from J, with 18 bases between. CDR1 and CDR2 (germline): MNHGY, SAAAGT. CDR3 sequence reads: CASSYRRGGGTQYF. Here the CDR3 DNA reads TGTGCCAGCAGCTACCGCAGGGGGGGTGGGACCCAGTACTTC.

There are a few counts of this clonotype. CDR3: CATSDSRRSGDLLYF. In nucleotides, the CDR3 is TGTGCCACCAGTGATTCCCGCAGGTCAGGGGACCTGCTGTATTTT. The J gene is TRBJ2-3, the V gene TRBV24-1, with D tentatively TRBD1 (6 bases). Between the trimmed V and J ends, which lost 2 bases and 14 bases, there was a span of 22 bases. CDR1 is KGHDR, CDR2 SFDVKD, per germline. CDR3 length: 15 residues.

V and J are TRBV27 and TRBJ1-4, with a weak D call TRBD1 (6 bases). There are 14 residues in the CDR3. CDR1 and CDR2 from the germline V gene are MNHEY and SMNVEV (reference sequence). V gave up 4 bases and J gave up 3 bases, with 9 bases separating them. The CDR3 loop reads CASSSWTANEKLFF. The DNA for the CDR3 is TGTGCCAGCAGTTCCTGGACAGCTAATGAAAAACTGTTTTTT.

The rearrangement uses TRBV12-3 or TRBV12-4 and TRBJ1-1; D is uncertain. The CDR3 totals 13 residues. The V end was cut by 5 bases, the J end by 3 bases, with 10 bases between. Here the CDR3 DNA reads TGTGCCAGCAGTGGGTCAGTTTACACTGAAGCTTTCTTT. Translated, it gives CASSGSVYTEAFF.

This clonotype was counted between two and nine times. J is TRBJ2-3 and V is TRBV19; 10 nucleotides match TRBD2. The V gene end was trimmed by 5 bases and the J gene end by 1 base; junction bases not matched to a gene: 6. Germline V lookup: CDR1 LNHDA, CDR2 SQIVND (reference sequence). The CDR3 has 16 residues. CDR3 sequence (DNA): TGTGCCAGTAGTTCCATAGCGGGGGGACGCACAGATACGCAGTATTTT. It encodes CASSSIAGGRTDTQYF.

CDR3 in DNA: TGTGCCAGCAGTTACGGCTCGAACCAGGGGGCCTACGAGCAGTACTTC. Residues: CASSYGSNQGAYEQYF. The chain recombines TRBV28 with TRBJ2-7, with TRBD1 matching 7 bases. This CDR3 is 16 amino acids long. The germline gives CDR1 MDHEN, CDR2 SYDVKM. Trimming cost V 4 bases and J 2 bases; bases outside gene matches: 11.

The V gene is TRBV20-1, the J gene TRBJ1-1, with TRBD1 matching 9 bases. Losses at the gene ends were 7 bases for V and 4 bases for J; bases not matched to a gene: 10. The CDR3 is 14 residues long. Per the germline V gene, CDR1 is DFQATT and CDR2 is SNEGSKA (reference sequence). This CDR3 is CSEGQGDLSTEAFF. The CDR3 DNA follows: TGCAGTGAGGGACAGGGAGATTTGAGCACTGAAGCTTTCTTT.

This clonotype has just a few counts. The chain employs TRBV30 and TRBJ1-1; TRBD1 might be the D (5 bases). The CDR3 is made up of 12 amino acids. The V gene lost 3 bases and the J gene lost 2 bases, with 7 bases spanning the gap. The germline CDR1 and CDR2 sequences are GTSNPN and SVGIG (reference sequence). CDR3 protein: CAWRQGNTEAFF. For the CDR3, the DNA is TGTGCCTGGAGGCAGGGAAACACTGAAGCTTTCTTT.

The genes are TRBV10-3 and TRBJ2-7; TRBD2 aligns across 10 bases. From germline, CDR1 is ENHRY and CDR2 SYGVKD. CDR3 length: 15 residues. V dropped 3 bases and J dropped 6; count of bases not matched to a gene: 8. The CDR3 coding sequence is TGTGCCATCAGTGACGCGGGACTAGCGTATGGCGAGCAGTACTTC. It encodes CAISDAGLAYGEQYF.

Here the CDR3 reads CASQGLRLAGPTDTQYF. CDR3 nucleotide sequence: TGTGCCAGCCAAGGGCTAAGACTAGCGGGGCCCACAGATACGCAGTATTTT. The V gene is TRBV25-1, the J gene TRBJ2-3; the match to TRBD2 covers 11 bases. CDR1 is MGHDK and CDR2 is SYGVNS in the germline V gene. The CDR3 runs to 17 residues. The V and J ends lost 8 bases and 2 bases, in that order; junction bases with no gene match: 12.

The V gene is TRBV6-1, the J gene TRBJ1-1; the match to TRBD1 covers 8 bases. Germline lookup yields CDR1 MNHNS and CDR2 SASEGT. The trim removed 5 bases at V and 5 bases at J, leaving 1 base unmatched. The CDR3 has 12 residues. For the CDR3, the DNA is TGTGCCAGCAGTCGACAGGGGACTGAAGCTTTCTTT. Translation: CASSRQGTEAFF.

This clonotype has just a few counts. The germline gene is not matched at one end of the junction; a read error may be the cause. V usage is TRBV7-7 and J usage is TRBJ2-5; tentatively, D is TRBD2 (6 bases). This CDR3 comprises 15 residues. Germline loops: CDR1 SSHAT, CDR2 FNYEAQ (reference sequence). For the CDR3, the DNA is TGTGCTAGCAGCTTAAGGAGCGGGCACCAAGAGACCCAGTACTTC. Protein: CASSLRSGHQETQYF.

This chain links TRBV19 with TRBJ2-7; possibly TRBD1 for D (6 bases). Trimming removed 8 bases at V and 0 bases at J, with 17 bases between. The CDR3 extends over 15 amino acids. Germline V lookup: CDR1 LNHDA, CDR2 SQIVND (reference sequence). The CDR3 sequence is CASSTRGMGSYEQYF. The CDR3 DNA sequence: TGTGCCAGTTCCACCAGGGGAATGGGCTCCTACGAGCAGTACTTC. The entire variable domain, with the rest obtained from reference TRBV19 and TRBJ2-7, is as follows: DGGITQSPKYLFRKEGQNVTLSCEQNLNHDAMYWYRQDPGQGLRLIYYSQIVNDFQKGDIAEGYSVSREKKESFPLTVTSAQKNPTAFYLCASSTRGMGSYEQYFGPGTRLTVT.

This clonotype was seen more than once but under ten times. The chain joins TRBV19 to TRBJ1-2, with TRBD1 matching over 7 bases. The ends lost 4 bases at V and 4 bases at J; junction bases unmatched: 12. The CDR3 loop spans 16 amino acids. Per germline, CDR1 LNHDA and CDR2 SQIVND (reference sequence). The DNA for the CDR3 is TGTGCCAGTAGTACTGAAGAACAGGGGAGGTTCTATGGCTACACCTTC. Its translation is CASSTEEQGRFYGYTF. Using reference TRBV19 and TRBJ1-2 for the parts outside the CDR3, the full variable domain is DGGITQSPKYLFRKEGQNVTLSCEQNLNHDAMYWYRQDPGQGLRLIYYSQIVNDFQKGDIAEGYSVSREKKESFPLTVTSAQKNPTAFYLCASSTEEQGRFYGYTFGSGTRLTVV.

This clonotype was detected once. The chain couples TRBV5-1 to TRBJ1-4; 9 nucleotides line up with TRBD1. There are 13 residues in the CDR3. The V and J ends lost 7 bases and 8 bases, in that order; junction bases with no gene match: 6. Germline CDR1 is SGHRS and CDR2 is YFSETQ. The CDR3 DNA follows: TGCGCCAGCCGGGACAGGGTAGGGGAAAAACTGTTTTTT. It yields the protein CASRDRVGEKLFF. The entire variable domain, with the rest obtained from reference TRBV5-1 and TRBJ1-4, is as follows: KAGVTQTPRYLIKTRGQQVTLSCSPISGHRSVSWYQQTPGQGLQFLFEYFSETQRNKGNFPGRFSGRQFSNSRSEMNVSTLELGDSALYLCASRDRVGEKLFFGSGTQLSVL.

This chain connects TRBV9 to TRBJ2-7, with 7 bases identical to TRBD2. In germline, CDR1 is SGDLS, CDR2 YYNGEE. The CDR3 length is 13 residues. Germline trimming cut 3 bases from V and 8 bases from J; bases unmatched to any gene: 8. The CDR3 is CASSASGGSQQYF. The DNA of the CDR3 is TGTGCCAGCAGCGCTAGCGGCGGATCCCAGCAGTACTTC.

A few counts support this clonotype. The V and J genes are TRBV6-5 and TRBJ1-4, with 10 bases matching TRBD1. The CDR3 totals 16 residues. Germline CDR1 MNHEY, CDR2 SVGAGI. The ends lost 2 bases at V and 10 bases at J; junction bases unmatched: 10. The CDR3 bases are TGTGCCAGCAGTTACGCAGACAGGGGGCATCGCGTAAAACTGTTTTTT. This translates into CASSYADRGHRVKLFF.

The chain links TRBV20-1 to TRBJ2-2; the match to TRBD1 covers 8 bases. Germline lookup yields CDR1 DFQATT and CDR2 SNEGSKA (reference sequence). The CDR3 length is 13 residues. V was pared by 5 bases and J by 7 bases, with 6 bases of the junction left unmatched. In nucleotides, the CDR3 is TGCAGTGCTCCTCGACAGGGGAGCGGGGAGCTGTTTTTT. It is translated as CSAPRQGSGELFF.